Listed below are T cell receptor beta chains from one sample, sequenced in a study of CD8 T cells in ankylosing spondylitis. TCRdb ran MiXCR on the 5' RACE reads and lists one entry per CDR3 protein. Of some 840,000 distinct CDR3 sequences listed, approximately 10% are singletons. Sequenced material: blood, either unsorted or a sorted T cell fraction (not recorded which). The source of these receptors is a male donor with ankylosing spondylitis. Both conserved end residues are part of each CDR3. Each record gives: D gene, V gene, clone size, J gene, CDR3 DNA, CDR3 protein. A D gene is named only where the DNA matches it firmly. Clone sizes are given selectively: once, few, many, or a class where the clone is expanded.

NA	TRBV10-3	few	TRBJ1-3	TGTGCCATCAGTGCGGGCAGGGAGGCTGGAAACACCATATATTTT	CAISAGREAGNTIYF
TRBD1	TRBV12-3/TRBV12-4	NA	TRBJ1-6	TGTGCCAGCAGGGACCCGGGACAGTATAATTCACCCCTCCACTTT	CASRDPGQYNSPLHF
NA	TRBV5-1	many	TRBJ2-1	TGCGCCAGCAGCTTGGGAGGGGGCTACAATGAGCAGTTCTTC	CASSLGGGYNEQFF
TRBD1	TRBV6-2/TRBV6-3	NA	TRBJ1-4	TGTGCCAGCAAAGACAGGGGGCGCCTTATCGGACCGAAACTGTTTTTT	CASKDRGRLIGPKLFF
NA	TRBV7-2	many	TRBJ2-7	TGTGCCAGCAGCTTAGCTGGGGCCCTCTCCTACGAGCAGTACTTC	CASSLAGALSYEQYF
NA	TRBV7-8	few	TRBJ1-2	TGTGCCAGCAGCTTAGCGTGGACAAGGACAGTCAAGCCTGGCTACACCTTC	CASSLAWTRTVKPGYTF
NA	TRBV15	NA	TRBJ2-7	TGTGCCACCAGCAGAGGAGAGACAGGCCCCGAGCAGTACTTC	CATSRGETGPEQYF
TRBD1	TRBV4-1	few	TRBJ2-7	TGCGCCAGCAGCCAACGTGGGGACAGGGCCTACGAGCAGTACTTC	CASSQRGDRAYEQYF
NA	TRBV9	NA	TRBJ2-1	TGTGCCAGCAGCGTAGCTGCGGGGACTTACAATGAGCAGTTCTTC	CASSVAAGTYNEQFF
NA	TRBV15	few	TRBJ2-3	TGTGCCACCAGCAGAGATCAGGTGGGCGATACGCAGTATTTT	CATSRDQVGDTQYF
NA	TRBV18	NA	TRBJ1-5	TGTGCCAGCTCACCACGTGGGATATCGACAGCGGGGGTTCAGCCCCAGCATTTT	CASSPRGISTAGVQPQHF
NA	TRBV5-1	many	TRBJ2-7	TGCGCCAGCAGCTCCGGACAGCTATACGAGCAGTACTTC	CASSSGQLYEQYF
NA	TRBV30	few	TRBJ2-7	TGTGCCTGGAGTGTACGGGGCGATATCGAGCAGTACTTC	CAWSVRGDIEQYF
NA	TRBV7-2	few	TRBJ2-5	TGTGCCAGCACCAACAAAAGGGGGGCGGAGACCCAGTACTTC	CASTNKRGAETQYF
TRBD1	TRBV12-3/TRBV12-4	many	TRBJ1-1	TGTGCCAGCAGACGCACAACATCAGGGGGCACTGAAGCTTTCTTT	CASRRTTSGGTEAFF
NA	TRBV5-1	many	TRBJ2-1	TGCGCCAGCAGGGAGCCGGCCGCGAATGAGCAGTTCTTC	CASREPAANEQFF
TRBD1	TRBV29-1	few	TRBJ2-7	TGCAGCGCCAAGCGGACAGGGGGCTACGAGCAGTACTTC	CSAKRTGGYEQYF
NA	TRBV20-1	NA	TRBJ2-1	TGCAGTGTTCCCAAATCGGGACTGAGCTCTGAGCAGTTCTTC	CSVPKSGLSSEQFF
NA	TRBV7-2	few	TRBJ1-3	TGTGCCAGCAAGGGAGAAGGCACCATATATTTT	CASKGEGTIYF
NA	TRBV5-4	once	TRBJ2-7	TGTGCCAGCAGCTTGGGCCAGGGAGAGACCGAGCAGTACTTC	CASSLGQGETEQYF
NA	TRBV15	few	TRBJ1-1	TGTGCCACCAGCCCCCGAGCCAGTTGGGAAACTGAAGCTTTCTTT	CATSPRASWETEAFF
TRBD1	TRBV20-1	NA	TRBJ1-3	TGCAGTGCTGGCCGGACAGGGAGTAACACCATATATTTT	CSAGRTGSNTIYF
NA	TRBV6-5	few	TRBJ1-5	TGTGCCAGCAGTTACCAAGACAGTTACAATCAGCCCCAGCATTTT	CASSYQDSYNQPQHF
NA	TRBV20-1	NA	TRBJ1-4	TGCAGTGCTAGGACATGGCGGGACCCGAGTGAAAAACTGTTTTTT	CSARTWRDPSEKLFF
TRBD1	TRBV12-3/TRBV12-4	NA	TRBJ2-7	TGTGCCAGCAGTCTACGCGCCGGGACAGTACTATACGAGCAGTACTTC	CASSLRAGTVLYEQYF
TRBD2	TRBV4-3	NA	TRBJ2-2	TGCGCCAGCAGCCAAGAAACTAGCGGGAGGGGATTAACCGGGGAGCTGTTTTTT	CASSQETSGRGLTGELFF
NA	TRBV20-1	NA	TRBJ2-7	TGCAGTGCTAGTCTTGACGGCGCTGGGGTCTACGAGCAGTACTTC	CSASLDGAGVYEQYF
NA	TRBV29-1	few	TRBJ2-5	TGCAGCGCTTGTGGAACGAGTCAAGAGACCCAGTACTTC	CSACGTSQETQYF
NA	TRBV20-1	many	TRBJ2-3	TGCAGTGCTAGGGTGACTTGGGAAGATACGCAGTATTTT	CSARVTWEDTQYF
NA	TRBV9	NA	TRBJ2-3	TGTGCCAGTGCCCCCAGCACAGATACGCAGTATTTT	CASAPSTDTQYF
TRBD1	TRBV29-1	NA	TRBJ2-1	TGCAGCGTTGGACAGGGTGAGCAGTTCTTC	CSVGQGEQFF
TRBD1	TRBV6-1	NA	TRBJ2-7	TGTGCCAGCAGCCTTACAGGGGGCGCGGGGCAGTACTTC	CASSLTGGAGQYF
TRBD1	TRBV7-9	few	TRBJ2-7	TGTGCCAGCTCGCAGGGGGCGCGAGGGGCTCCAAGCTTC	CASSQGARGAPSF
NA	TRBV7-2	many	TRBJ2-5	TGTGCCAGCAGCCTACGGACATCTCAAGAGACCCAGTACTTC	CASSLRTSQETQYF
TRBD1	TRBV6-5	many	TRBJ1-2	TGTGCCAGCAGACCGTTTTCCGGGACAGGGTCCTATGGCTACACCTTC	CASRPFSGTGSYGYTF
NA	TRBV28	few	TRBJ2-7	TGTGCCAGCAGTGTCAACGGCTACCAGCAGTACTTC	CASSVNGYQQYF